The rows below give T cell receptor beta chains drawn from one sample of a study of CD8 T cells in ankylosing spondylitis. MiXCR, applied by TCRdb to the 5' RACE reads, yields one record per CDR3 protein. The sample holds approximately 440,000 distinct CDR3 sequences, 15% to 20% seen once. Sequencing was carried out using blood, either unsorted or a sorted T cell fraction (not recorded which). These receptors came from a male donor with ankylosing spondylitis. Both conserved end residues are part of each CDR3. D genes are given only for firm matches. Size is omitted from some rows. Given values are once, few, many or a class for expanded clones.

d_call	clone_size	v_call	j_call	cdr3_nt	cdr3_aa
.	.	TRBV2	TRBJ2-1	TGTGCCAGCACTCCCTCGGAGTTTGGCTCCTACAATGAGCAGTTCTTC	CASTPSEFGSYNEQFF
.	.	TRBV2	TRBJ1-2	TGTGCCAGCAGTGAAGAGCGGGGACCCAACTATGGCTACACCTTC	CASSEERGPNYGYTF
.	.	TRBV4-1	TRBJ1-1	TGCGCCAGCAGCCAAGGTATTGCGGCGTTGAACACTGAAGCTTTCTTT	CASSQGIAALNTEAFF
.	few	TRBV5-6	TRBJ1-2	TGTGCCAGCAGCTTGGAACTAAGAGCTAACTATGGCTACACCTTC	CASSLELRANYGYTF
.	few	TRBV20-1	TRBJ1-6	TGCAGTGCTAGGAATACCTATAATTCACCCCTCCACTTT	CSARNTYNSPLHF
TRBD1	.	TRBV4-1	TRBJ2-7	TGCGCCAGCAGCCTGACCGGGACAGGGATCCACGAGCAGTACTTC	CASSLTGTGIHEQYF
.	few	TRBV18	TRBJ1-2	TGTGCCAGCTCACCGCCCACAGTTTATGGCTACACCTTC	CASSPPTVYGYTF
.	few	TRBV11-2	TRBJ2-3	TGTGCCAGCACCATCCTCGGGGGACATACGCAGTATTTT	CASTILGGHTQYF
TRBD2	.	TRBV11-3	TRBJ2-1	TGTGCCAGCAGCTTACGGAGCGGGAGCTCCTACAATGAGCAGTTCTTC	CASSLRSGSSYNEQFF
TRBD1	few	TRBV20-1	TRBJ1-1	TGCAGTGCTAGAAATCTTAAACGACAGGGAATGAACACTGAAGCTTTCTTT	CSARNLKRQGMNTEAFF
.	.	TRBV5-1	TRBJ2-7	TGCGCCAGCAGCTTGACAACGTTGGGTGGACGGCCCACCTACGAGCAGTACTTC	CASSLTTLGGRPTYEQYF
.	many	TRBV29-1	TRBJ2-2	TGCAGCGTTGGCAGCCTGAACACCGGGGAGCTGTTTTTT	CSVGSLNTGELFF
.	few	TRBV5-1	TRBJ2-5	TGCGCCAGCAGCTTGGTGTCAGGGGAAGAGACCCAGTACTTC	CASSLVSGEETQYF
TRBD2	many	TRBV11-2	TRBJ2-1	TGTGCCAGCAGCCCAAGACTAGCGCCGAAAGGTAGCGTCTCCTACAATGAGCAGTTCTTC	CASSPRLAPKGSVSYNEQFF
.	.	TRBV7-9	TRBJ1-1	TGTGCCAGCAGGCCGGGACTTCTAAACCACATGAACACTGAAGCTTTCTTT	CASRPGLLNHMNTEAFF
.	.	TRBV5-1	TRBJ2-7	TGCGCCAGCAGCTTGGTAGGGGCCCACGAGCAGTACTTC	CASSLVGAHEQYF
.	.	TRBV14	TRBJ2-3	TGTGCCAGCAGCCAAGGGCAGCGAGCTAGCACAGATACGCAGTATTTT	CASSQGQRASTDTQYF
.	.	TRBV11-3	TRBJ2-1	TGTGCCAGCAGCCCCCGGCGATATCGCAATGAGCAGTTCTTC	CASSPRRYRNEQFF
.	.	TRBV7-7	TRBJ2-2	TGTGCTAGCAGCTTATTTGGGGGCGGGGAGCTGTTTTTT	CASSLFGGGELFF
.	few	TRBV18	TRBJ2-2	TGTGCCAGCTCACCCCAGCGAGACACCGGGGAGCTGTTTTTT	CASSPQRDTGELFF
.	few	TRBV3-1	TRBJ2-6	TGTGCCAGCAGCCCAAATCGACAGGGAGGGACTGGGGCCAACGTCCTGACTTTC	CASSPNRQGGTGANVLTF
.	many	TRBV12-3/TRBV12-4	TRBJ1-3	TGTGCCAGCAGTTTCAGTCAGGGCTCTGGAAACACCATATATTTT	CASSFSQGSGNTIYF
TRBD2	few	TRBV15	TRBJ2-1	TGTGCCACCAGCAGAGGCCTAGCGGTCTCCTACAATGAGCAGTTCTTC	CATSRGLAVSYNEQFF
TRBD1	.	TRBV2	TRBJ2-7	TGTGCCAGCAGTCGACAGGGGGCCGGCTCCTACGAGCAGTACTTC	CASSRQGAGSYEQYF
.	few	TRBV20-1	TRBJ2-3	TGCAGTGCGGCCGGGACGAATACGCAGTATTTT	CSAAGTNTQYF
.	many	TRBV11-1	TRBJ2-5	TGTGCCAGCAGCTTAGGGGGTTCACGGACTATCTGGAGAGAGACCCAGTACTTC	CASSLGGSRTIWRETQYF
TRBD1	.	TRBV6-6	TRBJ1-1	TGTGCCAGCAGTAGTGGGGGCAGGGGGGGAGCTTTCTTT	CASSSGGRGGAFF
.	.	TRBV24-1	TRBJ2-5	TGTGCCACCAGTGAACCAGGCGATGGGGGAAAGACCCAGTACTTC	CATSEPGDGGKTQYF
.	.	TRBV29-1	TRBJ2-1	TGCAGCGTTGCGAACAGGTCTGCCTACAATGAGCAGTTCTTC	CSVANRSAYNEQFF
.	.	TRBV5-1	TRBJ2-1	TGCGCCAGCAGTTTTGACTACAATGAGCAGTTCTTC	CASSFDYNEQFF
.	few	TRBV5-1	TRBJ1-3	TGCGCCAGCAGCGTACAGGGTCCTTTGGGAGGAAACACCATATATTTT	CASSVQGPLGGNTIYF
TRBD2	.	TRBV20-1	TRBJ2-3	TGCAGTGCTAGTGTAGCGGGAGGGCCGGGGGATACGCAGTATTTT	CSASVAGGPGDTQYF
TRBD1	many	TRBV12-3/TRBV12-4	TRBJ1-5	TGTGCCAGCACTTTAGGGGGCTATAGCAATCAGCCCCAGCATTTT	CASTLGGYSNQPQHF
.	.	TRBV13	TRBJ2-7	TGTGCCAGCAGCTCGAGGAGGGGACCGGGGTACGAGCAGTACTTC	CASSSRRGPGYEQYF
.	.	TRBV20-1	TRBJ2-1	TGCAGTGCTAGCGACCCGCTACGCCCCCGAGACAATGAGCAGTTCTTC	CSASDPLRPRDNEQFF
TRBD2	.	TRBV20-1	TRBJ2-2	TGCAGTGCCCGGACTAGCGGGGGCCTCTACACCGGGGAGCTGTTTTTT	CSARTSGGLYTGELFF
.	.	TRBV5-6	TRBJ2-2	TGTGCCAGCAGCTTGGGCAGGCACACCGGGGAGCTGTTTTTT	CASSLGRHTGELFF
.	many	TRBV12-3/TRBV12-4	TRBJ1-4	TGTGCCAGCAGTTTGAGGCAGGGGAATGAAAAACTGTTTTTT	CASSLRQGNEKLFF
.	few	TRBV28	TRBJ1-4	TGTGCCAGCAGCCCCGGTTCGGGGACGGGAGAAAAACTGTTTTTT	CASSPGSGTGEKLFF
TRBD2	few	TRBV3-1	TRBJ2-7	TGTGCCAGCAGCTCCGGGACTAGAAGCGAGCAGTACTTC	CASSSGTRSEQYF
TRBD2	.	TRBV12-3/TRBV12-4	TRBJ2-2	TGTGCCAGCAGTTTCGGACTAGCGGGAGGGGCCACCGGGGAGCTGTTTTTT	CASSFGLAGGATGELFF
.	few	TRBV21-1	TRBJ2-7	TGTGCCAGCAGCAAAGGTGAGGACTACGAGCAGTACTTC	CASSKGEDYEQYF